The 3 T cell receptor beta chains given below trace back to one sample, sequenced in a study of T cells in Graves' hyperthyroidism and ophthalmopathy. What was amplified from RNA transcripts were TCR beta CDR3 regions. When the TCR CDR3 underwent first-round RT-PCR, the HTBI primer set was used. MiXCR, applied by TCRdb to the multiplex PCR reads, yields one record per CDR3 protein. The sample has about 400,000 distinct CDR3 sequences, about 15% seen once. Sequences were obtained from blood. The origin of the receptors is a woman aged 25 to 39 with Graves' hyperthyroidism.

As for this clonotype: This may come from a read error, since a much larger clone is one base off. This chain links TRBV12-3 or TRBV12-4 with TRBJ2-1, with 7 bases lining up with TRBD2. The CDR3 runs to 14 residues. The CDR3 nucleotides read TGTGCCAGCAGTGACAACGGGAGGATCTATGAGCAGCTCTTC. This translates into CASSDNGRIYEQLF.

This clonotype was counted ten times or more. The chain carries TRBV3-1 and TRBJ1-5; D uncertain. CDR1 is LGHDT, CDR2 YNNKEL, per germline (reference sequence). The V end was cut by 3 bases, the J end by 4 bases, with 7 bases between. The CDR3 consists of 13 residues. The CDR3 nucleotides read TGTGCCAGCAGCCACGGAGGGAATCAGCCCCAGCATTTT. Its protein product is CASSHGGNQPQHF.

The V and J genes are TRBV14 and TRBJ2-2, with 10 positions matching TRBD2. Germline assignment: CDR1 SGHDN and CDR2 FVKESK. V dropped 3 bases and J dropped 4; count of bases not matched to a gene: 5. CDR3 length equals 16 residues. The CDR3 nucleotides read TGTGCCAGCAGCCACCGAGCGGGAGGGAGCACCGGGGAGCTGTTTTTT. It encodes CASSHRAGGSTGELFF.